This TCR beta chain was identified in a study of T-cell reconstitution after alpha-beta-depleted transplantation in children. CDR1 and CDR2 from the germline V gene are SGDLS and YYNGEE. The CDR3 is 16 amino acids. The junction had 8 bases not matched to a gene; V was cut back by 4 bases and J by 3 bases. Unique molecular identifiers were incorporated into the prepared TCRbeta library. TCRdb ran MiXCR on the PCR reads and lists one entry per CDR3 protein. The data show roughly 350,000 distinct CDR3 sequences, 9% to 12% seen once. This receptor was taken from a human donor who donated a stem cell graft to a child with acute lymphoblastic leukemia. This specimen consisted of PBMCs from the stem cell graft donor, obtained from the stem cell graft. The chain has TRBV9 and TRBJ2-3, with TRBD2 matching 10 bases. CDR3 in DNA: TGTGCCAGCAGCATACAAGCGGGAGGGTTTACAGATACGCAGTATTTT. It specifies CASSIQAGGFTDTQYF.